This record looks at one T cell receptor beta chain sequence and its context. The antigen is not known. The sample holds other DNA sequences that translate to the same CDR3. Ten immunoSEQ deep assay plates were used by the authors to sequence unsorted PBMC DNA. Under the authors' procedure: ImmunoSEQ output lacked quality scores and full-length reads, limiting matched filtering. Data came from immunoSEQ multiplex PCR; TCRdb stores just in-frame clones and leaves some out. Clonal size and the V and J genes are those of that table, whereas D and trimming came from the DNA. The sample comprises about 460,000 clones, 60% to 80% of which are singletons, and 12% rests with the top ten. The sample originates from a study of shared clonotypes between healthy human individuals. Study-wide findings and caveats: Collection of samples was limited to blood; tissue repertoires likely differ.

Germline lookup yields CDR1 WNHNN and CDR2 SYGVQD (reference sequence). J gave up 4 bases and V 6 bases, and 5 bases lay outside the gene matches. This CDR3 is 15 amino acids long. J is TRBJ2-1 and V is TRBV10-1, with TRBD2 matching over 11 bases. The sample was PBMCs. The sequence derives from a woman in her forties in good health. Some clones in this sample may be carry-over from other donors' samples. The CDR3 loop reads CASSGTSGRYNEQFF. Written as DNA, the CDR3 is TGCGCCAGCAGCGGGACTAGCGGAAGATACAATGAGCAGTTCTTC.